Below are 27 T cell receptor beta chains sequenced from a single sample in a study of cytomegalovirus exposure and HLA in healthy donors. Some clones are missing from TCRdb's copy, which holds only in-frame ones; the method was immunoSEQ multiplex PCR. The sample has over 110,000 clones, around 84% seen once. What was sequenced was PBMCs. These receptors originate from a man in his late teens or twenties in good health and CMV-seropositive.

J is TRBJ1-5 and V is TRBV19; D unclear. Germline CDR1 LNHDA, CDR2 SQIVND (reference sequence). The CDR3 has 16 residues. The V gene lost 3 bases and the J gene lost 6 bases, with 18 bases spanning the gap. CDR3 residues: CASSMRHSMETQPQHF. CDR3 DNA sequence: TGTGCCAGTAGTATGAGACACTCAATGGAAACTCAGCCCCAGCATTTT.

The CDR3 loop is CASSLGQGDGETQYF. CDR3 in DNA: TGCGCCAGCAGCTTGGGACAGGGGGATGGGGAGACCCAGTACTTC. The chain carries TRBV5-1 and TRBJ2-5; 9 bases agree with TRBD1. V lost 0 bases to trimming and J lost 5 bases; unmatched junction nucleotides: 5. The CDR3 has 15 amino acids. Germline V gene lookup returns CDR1 SGHRS and CDR2 YFSETQ. The full variable domain, rest sourced from reference TRBV5-1 and TRBJ2-5, is KAGVTQTPRYLIKTRGQQVTLSCSPISGHRSVSWYQQTPGQGLQFLFEYFSETQRNKGNFPGRFSGRQFSNSRSEMNVSTLELGDSALYLCASSLGQGDGETQYFGPGTRLLVL.

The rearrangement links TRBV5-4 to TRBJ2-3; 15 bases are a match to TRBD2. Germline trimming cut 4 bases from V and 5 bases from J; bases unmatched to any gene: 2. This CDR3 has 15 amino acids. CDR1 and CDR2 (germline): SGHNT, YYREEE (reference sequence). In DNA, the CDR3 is TGTGCCAGCAGCACGGGACTAGCGGGGGGAGATACGCAGTATTTT. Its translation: CASSTGLAGGDTQYF.

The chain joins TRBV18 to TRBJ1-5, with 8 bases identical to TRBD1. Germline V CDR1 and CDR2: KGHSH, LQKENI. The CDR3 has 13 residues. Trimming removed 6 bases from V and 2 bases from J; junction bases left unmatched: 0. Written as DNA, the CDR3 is TGTGCCAGCTCGGGACAGGGCAATCAGCCCCAGCATTTT. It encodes CASSGQGNQPQHF.

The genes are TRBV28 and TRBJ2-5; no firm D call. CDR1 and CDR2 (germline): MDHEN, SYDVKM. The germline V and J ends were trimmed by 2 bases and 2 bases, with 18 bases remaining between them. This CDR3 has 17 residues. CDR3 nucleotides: TGTGCCAGCAGTTTACACCGAGTCGAACAGAAACAAGAGACCCAGTACTTC. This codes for CASSLHRVEQKQETQYF. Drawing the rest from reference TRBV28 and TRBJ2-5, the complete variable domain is DVKVTQSSRYLVKRTGEKVFLECVQDMDHENMFWYRQDPGLGLRLIYFSYDVKMKEKGDIPEGYSVSREKKERFSLILESASTNQTSMYLCASSLHRVEQKQETQYFGPGTRLLVL.

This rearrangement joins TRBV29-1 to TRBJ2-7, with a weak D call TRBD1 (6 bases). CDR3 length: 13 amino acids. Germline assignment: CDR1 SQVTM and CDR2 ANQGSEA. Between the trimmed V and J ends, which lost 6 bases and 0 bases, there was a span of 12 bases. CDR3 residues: CSVSTGSSYEQYF. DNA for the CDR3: TGCAGCGTGTCAACAGGGAGCTCCTACGAGCAGTACTTC.

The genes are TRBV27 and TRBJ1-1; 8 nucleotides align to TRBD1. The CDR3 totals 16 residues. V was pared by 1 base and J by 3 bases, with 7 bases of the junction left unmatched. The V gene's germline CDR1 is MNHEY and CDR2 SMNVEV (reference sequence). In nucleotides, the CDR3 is TGTGCCAGCAGTTTATTGGGCAGGGGGCGCGACACTGAAGCTTTCTTT. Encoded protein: CASSLLGRGRDTEAFF.

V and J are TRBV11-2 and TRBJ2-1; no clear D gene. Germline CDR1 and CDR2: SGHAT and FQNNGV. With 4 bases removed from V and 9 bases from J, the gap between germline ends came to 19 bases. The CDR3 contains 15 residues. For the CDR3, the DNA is TGTGCCAGCAGCTCCCCCCCCAACAACCCCAGTGAGCAGTTCTTC. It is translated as CASSSPPNNPSEQFF.

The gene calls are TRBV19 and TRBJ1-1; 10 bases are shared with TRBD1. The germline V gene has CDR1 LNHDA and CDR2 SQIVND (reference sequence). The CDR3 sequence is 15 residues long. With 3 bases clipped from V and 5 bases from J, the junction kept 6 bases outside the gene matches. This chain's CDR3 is CASSMIDRGQTEAFF. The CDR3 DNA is TGTGCCAGTAGTATGATTGACAGGGGGCAAACTGAAGCTTTCTTT.

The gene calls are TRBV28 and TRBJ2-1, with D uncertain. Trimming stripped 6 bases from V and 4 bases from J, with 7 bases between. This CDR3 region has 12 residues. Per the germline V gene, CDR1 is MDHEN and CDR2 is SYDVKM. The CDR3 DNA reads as TGTGCCAGCAGGAGCCTATACAATGAGCAGTTCTTC. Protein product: CASRSLYNEQFF.

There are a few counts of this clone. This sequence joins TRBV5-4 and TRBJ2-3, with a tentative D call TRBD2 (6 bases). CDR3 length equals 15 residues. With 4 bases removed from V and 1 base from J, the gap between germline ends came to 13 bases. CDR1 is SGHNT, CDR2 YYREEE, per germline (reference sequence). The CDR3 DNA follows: TGTGCCAGCAGCATTAGGGAGGCGGGCACAGATACGCAGTATTTT. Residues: CASSIREAGTDTQYF. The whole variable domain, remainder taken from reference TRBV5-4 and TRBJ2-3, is ETGVTQSPTHLIKTRGQQVTLRCSSQSGHNTVSWYQQALGQGPQFIFQYYREEENGRGNFPPRFSGLQFPNYSSELNVNALELDDSALYLCASSIREAGTDTQYFGPGTRLTVL.

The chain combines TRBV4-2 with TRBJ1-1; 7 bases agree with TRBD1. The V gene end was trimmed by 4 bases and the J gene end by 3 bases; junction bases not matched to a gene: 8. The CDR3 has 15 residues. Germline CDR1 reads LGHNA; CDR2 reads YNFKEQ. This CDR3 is CASSPRTGVHTEAFF. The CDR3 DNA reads TGTGCCAGCAGCCCCCGGACAGGCGTACACACTGAAGCTTTCTTT.

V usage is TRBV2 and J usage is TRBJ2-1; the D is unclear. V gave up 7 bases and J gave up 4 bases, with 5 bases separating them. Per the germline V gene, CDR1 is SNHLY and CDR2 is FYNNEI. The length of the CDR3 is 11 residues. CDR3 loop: CASNEYNEQFF. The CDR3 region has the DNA TGTGCCAGCAACGAGTACAATGAGCAGTTCTTC.

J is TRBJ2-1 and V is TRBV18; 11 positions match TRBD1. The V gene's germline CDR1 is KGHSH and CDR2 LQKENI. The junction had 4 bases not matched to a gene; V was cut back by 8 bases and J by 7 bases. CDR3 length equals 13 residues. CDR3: CASRGQGANEQFF. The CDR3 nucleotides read TGTGCCAGCCGCGGACAGGGGGCAAATGAGCAGTTCTTC. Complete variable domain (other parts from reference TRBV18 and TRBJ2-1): NAGVMQNPRHLVRRRGQEARLRCSPMKGHSHVYWYRQLPEEGLKFMVYLQKENIIDESGMPKERFSAEFPKEGPSILRIQQVVRGDSAAYFCASRGQGANEQFFGPGTRLTVL.

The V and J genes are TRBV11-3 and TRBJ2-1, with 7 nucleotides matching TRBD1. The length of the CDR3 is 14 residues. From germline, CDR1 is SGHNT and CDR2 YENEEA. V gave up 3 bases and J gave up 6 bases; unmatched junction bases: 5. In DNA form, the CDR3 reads TGTGCCAGCAGCTTGCGACAGGGAAGCAATGAGCAGTTCTTC. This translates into CASSLRQGSNEQFF.

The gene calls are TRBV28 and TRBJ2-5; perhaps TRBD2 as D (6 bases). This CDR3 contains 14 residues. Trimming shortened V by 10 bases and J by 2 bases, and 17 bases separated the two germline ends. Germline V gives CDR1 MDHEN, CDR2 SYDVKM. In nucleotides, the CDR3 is TGTGCCACAGAGAGCGCGGGGATTCAAGAGACCCAGTACTTC. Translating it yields CATESAGIQETQYF.

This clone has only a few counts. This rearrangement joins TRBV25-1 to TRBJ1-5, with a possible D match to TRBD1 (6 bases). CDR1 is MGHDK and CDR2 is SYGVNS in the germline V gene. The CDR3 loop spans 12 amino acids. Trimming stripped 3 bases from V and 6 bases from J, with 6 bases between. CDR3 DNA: TGTGCCAGCAGTGACAGGGGTCAGCCCCAGCATTTT. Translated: CASSDRGQPQHF.

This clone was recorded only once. This CDR3 is CASSDSGGTYNEQFF. The DNA for the CDR3 is TGTGCCAGCAGCGATAGCGGGGGGACCTACAATGAGCAGTTCTTC. The V gene is TRBV7-9, the J gene TRBJ2-1; 10 bases are a match to TRBD2. The CDR3 spans 15 residues. Germline-derived CDR1 and CDR2 are SEHNR and FQNEAQ (reference sequence). J was trimmed by 2 bases and V by 5 bases; bases with no gene match: 3. The variable domain in full, completed from reference TRBV7-9 and TRBJ2-1, reads DTGVSQNPRHKITKRGQNVTFRCDPISEHNRLYWYRQTLGQGPEFLTYFQNEAQLEKSRLLSDRFSAERPKGSFSTLEIQRTEQGDSAMYLCASSDSGGTYNEQFFGPGTRLTVL.

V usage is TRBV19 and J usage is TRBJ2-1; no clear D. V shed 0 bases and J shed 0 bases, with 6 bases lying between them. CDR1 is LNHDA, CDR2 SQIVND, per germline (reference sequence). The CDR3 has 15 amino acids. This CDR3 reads CASSIDRPSYNEQFF. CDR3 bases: TGTGCCAGTAGTATAGACAGGCCCTCCTACAATGAGCAGTTCTTC.

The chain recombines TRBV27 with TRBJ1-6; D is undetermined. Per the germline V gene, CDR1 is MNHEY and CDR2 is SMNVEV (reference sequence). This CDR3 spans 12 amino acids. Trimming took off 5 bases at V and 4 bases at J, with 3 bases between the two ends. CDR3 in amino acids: CASSQYNSPLHF. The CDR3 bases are TGTGCCAGCAGTCAATATAATTCACCCCTCCACTTT.

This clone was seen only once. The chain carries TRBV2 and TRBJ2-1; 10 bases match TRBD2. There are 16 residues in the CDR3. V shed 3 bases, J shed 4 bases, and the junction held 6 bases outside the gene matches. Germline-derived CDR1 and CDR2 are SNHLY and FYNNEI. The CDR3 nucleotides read TGTGCCAGCAGTGAGCCTAGCGGGGGCCATTACAATGAGCAGTTCTTC. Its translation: CASSEPSGGHYNEQFF.

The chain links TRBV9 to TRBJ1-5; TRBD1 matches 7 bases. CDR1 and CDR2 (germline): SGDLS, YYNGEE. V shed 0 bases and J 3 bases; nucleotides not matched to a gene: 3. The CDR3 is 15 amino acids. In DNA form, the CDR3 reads TGTGCCAGCAGCGTAGGGGGACAGTTCAATCAGCCCCAGCATTTT. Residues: CASSVGGQFNQPQHF.

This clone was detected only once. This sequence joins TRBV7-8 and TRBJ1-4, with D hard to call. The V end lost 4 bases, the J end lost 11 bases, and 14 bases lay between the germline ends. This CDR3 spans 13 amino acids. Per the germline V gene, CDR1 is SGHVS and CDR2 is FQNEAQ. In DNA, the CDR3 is TGTGCCAGCAGCTACCGTCCGATAGATAAACTGTTTTTT. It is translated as CASSYRPIDKLFF.

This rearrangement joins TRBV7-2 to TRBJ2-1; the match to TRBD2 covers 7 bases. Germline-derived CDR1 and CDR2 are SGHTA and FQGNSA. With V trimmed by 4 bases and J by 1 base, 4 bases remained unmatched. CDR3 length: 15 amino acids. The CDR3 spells CASSSSGRSYNEQFF. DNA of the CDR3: TGTGCCAGCAGCTCTAGCGGCCGGTCCTACAATGAGCAGTTCTTC.

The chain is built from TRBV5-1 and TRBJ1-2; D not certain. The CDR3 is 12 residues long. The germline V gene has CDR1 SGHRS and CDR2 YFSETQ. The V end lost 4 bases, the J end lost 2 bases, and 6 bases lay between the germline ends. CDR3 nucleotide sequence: TGCGCCAGCAGCCGTGAGAACTATGGCTACACCTTC. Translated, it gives CASSRENYGYTF.

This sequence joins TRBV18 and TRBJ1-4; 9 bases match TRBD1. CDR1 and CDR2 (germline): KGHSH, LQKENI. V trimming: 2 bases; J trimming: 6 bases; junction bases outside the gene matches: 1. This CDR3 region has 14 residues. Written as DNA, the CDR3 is TGTGCCAGCTCACCAGGGACAGGGTATGAAAAACTGTTTTTT. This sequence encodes CASSPGTGYEKLFF.

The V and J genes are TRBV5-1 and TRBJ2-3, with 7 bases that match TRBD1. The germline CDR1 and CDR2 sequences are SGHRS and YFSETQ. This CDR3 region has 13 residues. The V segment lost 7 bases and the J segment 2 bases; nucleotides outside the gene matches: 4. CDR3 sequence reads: CASRGQDTDTQYF. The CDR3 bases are TGCGCCAGCCGAGGACAGGACACAGATACGCAGTATTTT.